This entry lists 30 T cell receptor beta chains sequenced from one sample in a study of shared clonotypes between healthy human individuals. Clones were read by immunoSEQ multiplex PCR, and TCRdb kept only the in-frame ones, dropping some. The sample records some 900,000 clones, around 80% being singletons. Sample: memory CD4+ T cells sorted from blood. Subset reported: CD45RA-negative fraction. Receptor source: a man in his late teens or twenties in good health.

The DNA for the CDR3 is TGTGCCAGCAGCCAATCATGGCAGGGCTCCTACGAGCAGTACTTC. Translation: CASSQSWQGSYEQYF. The chain joins TRBV4-2 to TRBJ2-7; D is perhaps TRBD1 (5 bases). V gave up 2 bases and J gave up 0 bases, with 11 bases separating them. The CDR3 spans 15 residues. Germline V gene data show CDR1 as LGHNA and CDR2 as YNFKEQ.

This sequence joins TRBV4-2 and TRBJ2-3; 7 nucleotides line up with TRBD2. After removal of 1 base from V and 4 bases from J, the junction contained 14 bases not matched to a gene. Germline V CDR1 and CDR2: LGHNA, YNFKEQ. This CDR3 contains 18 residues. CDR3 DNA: TGTGCCAGCAGCCAAGGTTCGGGTCAGGGAGGGAGCGCAGATACGCAGTATTTT. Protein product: CASSQGSGQGGSADTQYF.

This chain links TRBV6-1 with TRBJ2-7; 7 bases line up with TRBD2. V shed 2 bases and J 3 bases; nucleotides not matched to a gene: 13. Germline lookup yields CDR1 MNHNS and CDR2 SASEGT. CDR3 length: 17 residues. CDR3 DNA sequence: TGTGCCAGCAGTGAAAGGGGTTGGGGACTACCAGTCTACGAGCAGTACTTC. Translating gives CASSERGWGLPVYEQYF.

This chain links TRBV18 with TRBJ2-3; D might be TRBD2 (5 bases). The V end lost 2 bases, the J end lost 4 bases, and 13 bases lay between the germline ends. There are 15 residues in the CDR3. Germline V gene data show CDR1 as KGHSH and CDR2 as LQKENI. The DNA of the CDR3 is TGTGCCAGCTCACCAGGATTACTAGGGCCAGATACGCAGTATTTT. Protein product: CASSPGLLGPDTQYF.

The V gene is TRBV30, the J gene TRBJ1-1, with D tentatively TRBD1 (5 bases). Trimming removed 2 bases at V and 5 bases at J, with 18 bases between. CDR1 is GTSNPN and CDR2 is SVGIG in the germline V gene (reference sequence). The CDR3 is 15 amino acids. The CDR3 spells CAWSYPGTQGTEAFF. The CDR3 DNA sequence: TGTGCCTGGAGTTACCCGGGGACCCAGGGAACTGAAGCTTTCTTT. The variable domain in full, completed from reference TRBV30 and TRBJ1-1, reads SQTIHQWPATLVQPVGSPLSLECTVEGTSNPNLYWYRQAAGRGLQLLFYSVGIGQISSEVPQNLSASRPQDRQFILSSKKLLLSDSGFYLCAWSYPGTQGTEAFFGQGTRLTVV.

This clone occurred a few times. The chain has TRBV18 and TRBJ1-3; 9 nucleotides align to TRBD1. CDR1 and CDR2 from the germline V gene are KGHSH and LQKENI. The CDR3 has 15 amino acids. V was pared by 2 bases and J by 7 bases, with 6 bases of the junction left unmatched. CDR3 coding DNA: TGTGCCAGCTCACCAGGCGGGACAGGGACGAACACCATATATTTT. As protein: CASSPGGTGTNTIYF.

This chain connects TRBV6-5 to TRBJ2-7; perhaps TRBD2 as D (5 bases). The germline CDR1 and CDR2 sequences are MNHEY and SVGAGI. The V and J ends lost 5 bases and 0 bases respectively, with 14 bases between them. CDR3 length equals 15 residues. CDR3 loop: CASSPGGFLSYEQYF. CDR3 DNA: TGTGCCAGCAGTCCCGGCGGGTTCCTCTCCTACGAGCAGTACTTC.

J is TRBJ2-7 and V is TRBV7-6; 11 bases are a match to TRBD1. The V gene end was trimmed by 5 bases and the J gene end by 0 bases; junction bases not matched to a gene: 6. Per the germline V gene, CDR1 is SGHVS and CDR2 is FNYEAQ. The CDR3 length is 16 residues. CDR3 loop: CASSQGQGAYSYEQYF. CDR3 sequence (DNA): TGTGCCAGCAGCCAAGGACAGGGGGCATACTCCTACGAGCAGTACTTC.

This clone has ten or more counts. The DNA of the CDR3 is TGTGCCAGCAGTTACGAAGGGGGGGGCCTACACATTCAGTACTTC. This sequence encodes CASSYEGGGLHIQYF. The V call is TRBV6-5, the J call TRBJ2-4; tentatively, D is TRBD2 (7 bases). The CDR3 covers 15 residues. V gave up 2 bases and J gave up 8 bases, with 16 bases separating them. Germline CDR1 is MNHEY and CDR2 is SVGAGI.

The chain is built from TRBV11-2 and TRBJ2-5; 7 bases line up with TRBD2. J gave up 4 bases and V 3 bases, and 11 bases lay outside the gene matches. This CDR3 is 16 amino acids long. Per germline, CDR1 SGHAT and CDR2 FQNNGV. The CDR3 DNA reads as TGTGCCAGCAGCTTCTCGGGACTACCGAACTCAGAGACCCAGTACTTC. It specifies CASSFSGLPNSETQYF.

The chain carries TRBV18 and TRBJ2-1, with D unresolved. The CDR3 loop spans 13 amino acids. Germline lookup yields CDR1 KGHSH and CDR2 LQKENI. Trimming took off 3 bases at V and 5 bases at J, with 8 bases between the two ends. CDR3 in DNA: TGTGCCAGCTCACCTTCTAGGCACAATGAGCAGTTCTTC. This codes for CASSPSRHNEQFF.

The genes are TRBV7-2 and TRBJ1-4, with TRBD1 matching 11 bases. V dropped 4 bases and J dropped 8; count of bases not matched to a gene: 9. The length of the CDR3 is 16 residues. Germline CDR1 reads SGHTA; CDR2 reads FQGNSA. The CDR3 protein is CASSYRTGGAREKLFF. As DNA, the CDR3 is TGTGCCAGCAGCTATCGGACAGGGGGCGCGAGGGAAAAACTGTTTTTT.

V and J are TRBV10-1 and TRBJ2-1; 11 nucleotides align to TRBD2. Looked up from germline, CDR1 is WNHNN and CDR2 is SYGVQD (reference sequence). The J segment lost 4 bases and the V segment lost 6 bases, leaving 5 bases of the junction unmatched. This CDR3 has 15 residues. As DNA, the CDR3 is TGCGCCAGCAGCAGCGGGACTAGCGGATACAATGAGCAGTTCTTC. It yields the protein CASSSGTSGYNEQFF.

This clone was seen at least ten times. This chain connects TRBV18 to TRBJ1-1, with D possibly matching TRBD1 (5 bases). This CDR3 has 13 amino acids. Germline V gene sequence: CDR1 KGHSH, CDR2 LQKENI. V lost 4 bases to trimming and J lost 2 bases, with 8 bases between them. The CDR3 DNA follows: TGTGCCAGCTCACAAGACAGTAACACTGAAGCTTTCTTT. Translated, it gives CASSQDSNTEAFF.

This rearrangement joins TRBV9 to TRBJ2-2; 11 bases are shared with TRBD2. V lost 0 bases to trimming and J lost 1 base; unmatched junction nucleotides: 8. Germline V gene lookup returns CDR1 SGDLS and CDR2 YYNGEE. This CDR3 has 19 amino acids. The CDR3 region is CASSVEPLSGRGNTGELFF. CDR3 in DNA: TGTGCCAGCAGCGTAGAACCCCTTAGCGGGAGGGGGAACACCGGGGAGCTGTTTTTT.

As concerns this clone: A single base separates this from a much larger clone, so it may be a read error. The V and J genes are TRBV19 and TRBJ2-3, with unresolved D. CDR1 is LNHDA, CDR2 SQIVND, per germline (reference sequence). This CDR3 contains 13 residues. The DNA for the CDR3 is TGTGTCAGTAGTATAGGCAGTTCAGATACGCAGTATTTT. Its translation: CVSSIGSSDTQYF.

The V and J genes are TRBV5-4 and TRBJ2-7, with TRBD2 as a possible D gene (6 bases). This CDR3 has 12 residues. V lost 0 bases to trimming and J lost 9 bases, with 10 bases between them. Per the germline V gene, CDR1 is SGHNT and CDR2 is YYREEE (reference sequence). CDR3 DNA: TGTGCCAGCAGCTTGGATGAGGGAGGGCAGTACTTC. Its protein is CASSLDEGGQYF.

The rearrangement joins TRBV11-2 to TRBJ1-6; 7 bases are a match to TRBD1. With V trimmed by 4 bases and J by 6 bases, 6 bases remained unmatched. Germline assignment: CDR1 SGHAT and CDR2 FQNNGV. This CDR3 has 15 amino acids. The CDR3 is CASSSRTGSNSPLHF. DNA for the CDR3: TGTGCCAGCAGCTCGAGGACAGGCTCTAATTCACCCCTCCACTTT.

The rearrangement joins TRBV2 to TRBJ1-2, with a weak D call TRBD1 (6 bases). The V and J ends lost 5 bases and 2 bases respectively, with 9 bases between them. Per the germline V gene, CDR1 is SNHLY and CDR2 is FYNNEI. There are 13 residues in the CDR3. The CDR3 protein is CASSKDRNYGYTF. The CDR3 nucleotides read TGTGCCAGCAGTAAGGACAGAAACTATGGCTACACCTTC.

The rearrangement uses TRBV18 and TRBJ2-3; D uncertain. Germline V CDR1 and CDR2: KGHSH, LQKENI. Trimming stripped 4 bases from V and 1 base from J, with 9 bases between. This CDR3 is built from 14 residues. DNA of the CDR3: TGTGCCAGCTCACAGGGATCGGGCACAGATACGCAGTATTTT. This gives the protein CASSQGSGTDTQYF.

The chain's CDR3 is CASSISRSRTDTQYF. The DNA of the CDR3 is TGTGCCAGTAGTATTTCCAGGTCCCGCACAGATACGCAGTATTTT. The chain employs TRBV19 and TRBJ2-3; D is uncertain. Deletions cut 3 bases from V and 1 base from J, with 11 bases between. This CDR3 region has 15 residues. The germline V gene encodes CDR1 LNHDA and CDR2 SQIVND (reference sequence).

CDR3 sequence reads: CASSPQGSQYF. The CDR3 DNA reads as TGTGCCAGCAGCCCCCAGGGGTCCCAGTACTTC. This chain links TRBV7-9 with TRBJ2-5, with D possibly being TRBD1 (6 bases). The CDR3 totals 11 residues. The V gene's germline CDR1 is SEHNR and CDR2 FQNEAQ (reference sequence). Trimming stripped 5 bases from V and 9 bases from J, with 10 bases between.

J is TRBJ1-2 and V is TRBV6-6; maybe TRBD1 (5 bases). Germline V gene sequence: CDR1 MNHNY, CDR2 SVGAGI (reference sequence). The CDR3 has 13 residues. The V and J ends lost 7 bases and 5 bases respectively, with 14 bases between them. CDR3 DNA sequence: TGTGCCAGCACCCGAGGGGTTTGGTATGGCTACACCTTC. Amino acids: CASTRGVWYGYTF.

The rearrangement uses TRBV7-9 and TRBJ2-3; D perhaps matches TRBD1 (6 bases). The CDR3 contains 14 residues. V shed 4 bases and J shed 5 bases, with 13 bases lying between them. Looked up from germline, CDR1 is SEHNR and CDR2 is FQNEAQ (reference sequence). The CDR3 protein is CASSSTGSRDTQYF. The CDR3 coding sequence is TGTGCCAGCAGCTCTACAGGGTCGAGAGATACGCAGTATTTT.

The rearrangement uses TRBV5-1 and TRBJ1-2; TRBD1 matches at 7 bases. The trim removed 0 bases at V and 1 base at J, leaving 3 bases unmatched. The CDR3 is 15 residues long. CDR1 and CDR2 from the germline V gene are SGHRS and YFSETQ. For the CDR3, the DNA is TGCGCCAGCAGCTTGGGCAGGGGGTTTAACTATGGCTACACCTTC. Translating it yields CASSLGRGFNYGYTF.

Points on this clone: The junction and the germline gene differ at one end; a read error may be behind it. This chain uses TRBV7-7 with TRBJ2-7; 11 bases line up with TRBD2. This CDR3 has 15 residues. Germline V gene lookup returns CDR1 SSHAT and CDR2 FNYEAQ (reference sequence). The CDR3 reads CASSLVGTSGYEQYF. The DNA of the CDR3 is TGTGCTAGCAGCTTAGTAGGGACTAGCGGATACGAGCAGTACTTC.

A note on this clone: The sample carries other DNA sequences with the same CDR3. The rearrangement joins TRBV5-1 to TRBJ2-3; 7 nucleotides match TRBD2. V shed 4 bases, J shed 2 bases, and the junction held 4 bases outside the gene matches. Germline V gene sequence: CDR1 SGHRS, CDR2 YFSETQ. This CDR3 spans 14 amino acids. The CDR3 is CASSLGGYTDTQYF. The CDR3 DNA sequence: TGCGCCAGCAGCCTGGGGGGGTACACAGATACGCAGTATTTT.

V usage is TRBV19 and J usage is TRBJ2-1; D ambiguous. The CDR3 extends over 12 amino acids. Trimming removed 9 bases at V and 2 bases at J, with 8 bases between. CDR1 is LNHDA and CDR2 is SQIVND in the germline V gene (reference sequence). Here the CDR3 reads CASHNPYNEQFF. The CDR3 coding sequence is TGTGCCAGCCACAATCCCTACAATGAGCAGTTCTTC.

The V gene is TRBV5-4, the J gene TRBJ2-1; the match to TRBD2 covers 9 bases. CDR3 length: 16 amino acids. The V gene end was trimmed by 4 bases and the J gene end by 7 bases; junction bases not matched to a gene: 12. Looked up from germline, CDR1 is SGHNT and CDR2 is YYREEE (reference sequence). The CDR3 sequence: CASSVISGSGLNEQFF. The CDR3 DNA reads TGTGCCAGCAGCGTAATTAGCGGGAGTGGTTTGAATGAGCAGTTCTTC.

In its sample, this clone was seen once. CDR3 protein: CASSPQAAASSYNEQFF. The DNA for the CDR3 is TGTGCCAGCAGTCCCCAGGCAGCGGCAAGCTCCTACAATGAGCAGTTCTTC. The V gene is TRBV27, the J gene TRBJ2-1; perhaps TRBD2 as D (5 bases). Looked up from germline, CDR1 is MNHEY and CDR2 is SMNVEV (reference sequence). CDR3 length: 17 residues. The V gene lost 5 bases and the J gene lost 0 bases, with 17 bases spanning the gap.